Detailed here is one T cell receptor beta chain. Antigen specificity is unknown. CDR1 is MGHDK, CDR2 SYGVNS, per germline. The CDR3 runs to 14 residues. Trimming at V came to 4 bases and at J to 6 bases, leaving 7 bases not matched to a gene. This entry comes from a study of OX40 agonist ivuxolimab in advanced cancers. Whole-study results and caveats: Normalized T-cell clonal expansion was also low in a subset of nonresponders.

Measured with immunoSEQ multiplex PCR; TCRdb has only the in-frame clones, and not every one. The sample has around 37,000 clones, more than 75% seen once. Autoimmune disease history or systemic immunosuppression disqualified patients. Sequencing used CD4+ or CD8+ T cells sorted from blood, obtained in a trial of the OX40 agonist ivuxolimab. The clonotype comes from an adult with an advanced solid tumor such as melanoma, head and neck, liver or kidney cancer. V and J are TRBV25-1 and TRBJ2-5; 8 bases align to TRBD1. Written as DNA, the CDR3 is TGTGCCAGCAGTGCCGACAGGGGAGGCAAGACCCAGTACTTC. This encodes CASSADRGGKTQYF.